This T cell receptor beta chain appears in the sequencing data of a study of CD8 T cells in Susac syndrome (dated by TCRdb to between 2018 and 2021). A note on the overall study: The study used repertoire sequencing to test whether antigen drove CD8+ T cell activation and differentiation in Susac syndrome. CD8+ T cell repertoire clonality was compared between some 12 healthy donors, approximately 14 Susac syndrome patients and around 15 multiple sclerosis patients. On the study overall, not on this receptor specifically: The number of individuals in the TCR sequencing and HLA analysis was recognized as being relatively small.

High-throughput TCR beta sequencing profiled peripheral blood CD8+ and CD4+ T cells from healthy donors, Susac syndrome patients and multiple sclerosis patients. Treatment-naive patients with stable or active relapsing-remitting disease fulfilling revised McDonald criteria were used as multiple sclerosis controls. Bulk CD8+ and CD4+ T cells were purified magnetically by negative isolation, whereas CD8+ TEMRA cells were enriched by FACS. Blood was drawn into EDTA tubes, processed within 24 hours, and PBMCs were isolated by density gradient centrifugation. PBMCs intended for TCR sequencing were cryopreserved in liquid nitrogen and were subsequently thawed in a 37 degrees C water bath. The sorted or isolated CD4+, CD8+ and CD8+ TEMRA cells reached a purity of at least 90%. RNA was extracted with the RNeasy kit and about 0.5 to 1 ug was reverse transcribed using random hexamers. The immunoSEQ multiplex PCR assay, covering 54 Vbeta and 13 Jbeta segments, was used to amplify TCR beta CDR3 regions. PCR amplification bias was corrected by using a synthetic template baseline for primer optimization and computational correction. Turning to the authors' computational methods: Only productive sequences were kept, with reads annotated to V, D and J genes according to IMGT and analyzed in immunoSEQ Analyzer. Clonality was computed as one minus Shannon entropy normalized by log2 of the number of productive unique sequences. For each patient and control, public and private clones were evaluated within the 100 most prevalent clones. Clones were defined as Susac-specific if absent from the healthy and MS cohorts, from under 1,200 published viral clones and from other ImmuneACCESS disease sequences. The public sequencing data were trimmed at Q25 with fastp and processed into clonotypes with MiXCR by TCRdb, which kept only in-frame beta chains. Every entry covers one CDR3 protein and lists the most common genes and DNA from its rows. The V and J calls shown here were made by TCRdb, not taken from the authors' results. The sample profile shows around 200,000 distinct CDR3 sequences; 90% to 95% of them were found once. Of the sample, around 0.13% falls within the top ten clones.

As for this clonotype: The antigen it binds to is not known. Base qualities are not recorded, but no much larger clone differs from it by a single base.

For this chain, trimming is 2 bases at the V end and 3 bases at the J end, and the number of junction bases without a gene match is 7. CDR1 and CDR2 are drawn from the germline V gene (reference sequence): GTSNPN, SVGIG. Reading from cysteine to phenylalanine, the CDR3 counts 16 amino acids. Just CDR3 DNA is preserved here, 48 bases in frame from base 1. This clonotype originated in a human donor with multiple sclerosis. Sample: CD8+ T cells from PBMCs. The chain uses TRBV30 and TRBJ1-2, and TRBD1 aligns with 12 junction nucleotides. The nucleotide sequence reads as follows: TGTGCCTGGAGTACCTCCGGGACAGGGGGCGACTATGGCTACACCTTC. It is translated as CAWSTSGTGGDYGYTF.